This T cell receptor beta chain was identified during a study of blood T cell repertoires in COVID-19. The table came from immunoSEQ multiplex PCR; TCRdb's copy has only in-frame clones and leaves some out. In the table there are about 73,000 clones, more than 70% of which are singletons. Trimming pared 6 bases from V and 0 bases from J, leaving 18 bases between. Germline V gene sequence: CDR1 KGHSH, CDR2 LQKENI. This CDR3 spans 17 amino acids. The V call is TRBV18, the J call TRBJ1-5; D is unresolved. What was sequenced was peripheral blood. This clonotype originated in a man aged 70-80 years with COVID-19, enrolled during active disease. The CDR3 nucleotides read TGTGCCAGCTCCGAAGGAGGGATTGGCATTAGCAATCAGCCCCAGCATTTT. This encodes CASSEGGIGISNQPQHF. The variable domain in full, with the rest retrieved from reference TRBV18 and TRBJ1-5, is NAGVMQNPRHLVRRRGQEARLRCSPMKGHSHVYWYRQLPEEGLKFMVYLQKENIIDESGMPKERFSAEFPKEGPSILRIQQVVRGDSAAYFCASSEGGIGISNQPQHFGDGTRLSIL.